A selection of T cell receptor beta chains follows, all from one sample in a study of identical twins. One entry per CDR3 protein, called by TCRdb with MiXCR from the 5' RACE reads. The data hold hundreds of thousands of distinct CDR3 sequences, with about 20% observed a single time. Another study also made use of these data, one on T cells expressing NK-cell markers.

The material sequenced was PBMCs. These TCRs come from a woman aged 18-30 years in good health. The CDR3 runs from the conserved cysteine through the conserved F or W. Size tells how often a clone was seen (once, few, many) or the class of an expanded clone, and some rows leave it out.

clone_size | v_call | cdr3_aa
few | TRBV20-1 | CSARGDRGTEETQYF
- | TRBV3-1 | CASSQEVRSGRAFF
- | TRBV20-1 | CSSRTGGTNTEAFF
few | TRBV6-5 | CASSYGQGYNEQFF
few | TRBV6-1 | CASSQPAGTGERAFF
- | TRBV29-1 | CSLPRPGTDTQYF
many | TRBV20-1 | CSGGSSYNEQFF
few | TRBV7-9 | CASSSGLAGSSYNEQFF
few | TRBV27 | CASSLPIFIRDRGSDGTDTQYF
- | TRBV6-1 | CASSELGVRTEAFF
- | TRBV20-1 | CSAELYSGRKRSEQFF
- | TRBV18 | CASSPTQGASYEQYF
- | TRBV10-3 | CAISEGLAEEGTDTQYF
- | TRBV5-1 | CASRLTGEGSPLHF
many | TRBV29-1 | CSVLLGGGNTEAFF
few | TRBV4-1 | CASSQVGDASYGYTF
few | TRBV12-3/TRBV12-4 | CAQGPLAGDNEQFF
few | TRBV5-6 | CASSLKGLGTEAFF
- | TRBV24-1 | CATSDARETQYF
many | TRBV5-1 | CASSLDKTQYF
many | TRBV27 | CASSFGTANSPLHF
- | TRBV20-1 | CSAKSQGQYSYEQYF
many | TRBV7-3 | CASSSPDRGDTEAFF
once | TRBV5-1 | CASSGDRIGEQYF
many | TRBV19 | CASSSRGSSGSNEQFF
few | TRBV20-1 | CSARSGNGAEAFF
many | TRBV10-3 | CAISESGTDTQYF
- | TRBV7-2 | CASSLGGGAQETQYF
- | TRBV29-1 | CSVEEGNGNEQFF
- | TRBV6-6 | CAGHSGNTIYF
- | TRBV2 | CASSVNRAFNQPQHF
many | TRBV2 | CASSDGGLAGDPPWNEQFF
- | TRBV27 | CASSLQELGIAGELFF
many | TRBV20-1 | CSARMQYTGELFF
- | TRBV20-1 | CSVSPWINRDRGTDTQYF
many | TRBV6-1 | CASTSRGRGEQYF
few | TRBV5-1 | CASSLQTSDTGELFF
many | TRBV7-9 | CASSLAGGRGDTQYF
- | TRBV12-3/TRBV12-4 | CASSPHGDEQYF
- | TRBV4-3 | CASSQEGGRVPSDTQYF